The text below deals with one T cell receptor (beta chain). There is no known antigen for this receptor. No per-base quality is available; no much larger clone lies one base away. One collaborating source in Seattle enrolled patients during active infection and followed them longitudinally through the course of disease. Each collaborating institution followed its own protocols to collect whole blood in K2EDTA tubes. For TCRbeta analysis, collaborator samples were shipped as frozen whole blood, as isolated PBMCs, or as DNA extracted from either sample type. The cysteine opens and the phenylalanine closes a CDR3 of 13 amino acids. The only DNA kept is the CDR3, 39 bases in frame from the first base. Deletion took 5 bases off V and 1 base off J, with a span of 8 bases between the germline ends. TCRbeta CDR3 regions were amplified from genomic DNA by means of the immunoSEQ Assay, a bias-controlled multiplex PCR. The authors processed their data as follows. The number of nucleated cells in each sample was estimated from the amplification of reference gene primers within the assay. To quantify the absolute abundance of each unique TCRbeta CDR3 rearrangement, sequence reads were collapsed and filtered. Productive Simpson clonality was computed per sample as the square root of Simpson's diversity index over productive rearrangements. In TCRdb, the immuneACCESS table is reduced to in-frame sequences with V and J assigned. These tables do not hold every clone; where another copy was compared, an unresolved V gene accounts for under half, and the others remain unexplained. That table gives V, J and clone size, and the DNA gave D and trimming. The sample records approximately 250,000 clones, 80% to 90% of which are singletons. About 10% of the sample comes from the top ten.

The data derive from a study of blood T cell repertoires in COVID-19 (dated by TCRdb to 2018 to 2021). Regarding the complete study: The collaborator samples originated in the United States, Italy and Spain and spanned the acute and convalescent phases of COVID-19. The material from the prospective study consisted of cDNA or gDNA derived from T cells, B-cell-depleted T cells, or PBMCs. The dataset comprised deeply sampled blood TCRbeta repertoires from subjects exposed to, actively infected with, or recovered from COVID-19. A freely available public database, intended as a resource for researchers studying the immune response to SARS-CoV-2, is where the repertoires were released. The samples were drawn from two sources: the first 160 participants of the ongoing ImmuneRACE study, and 1,200 or so subjects contributed by 6 global collaborators. The sample metadata nearly always contained a de-identified subject ID, COVID-19 status, age in years and sex. HLA class I and class II types, where available, came from metadata supplied by the sample provider rather than from assay-based typing. Findings and caveats that apply to the study as a whole: Clinical and demographic metadata were provided uncurated, with the amount varying by source and participant.

The sequenced sample consisted of peripheral blood. This sequence originates from a woman aged 70-85 years with COVID-19, enrolled during active disease. Recombination joined TRBV12-3 or TRBV12-4 with TRBJ1-1, with no D gene named confidently. The CDR3 here reads CASSRHRNTEAFF. DNA sequence: TGTGCCAGCAGTCGACACCGGAACACTGAAGCTTTCTTT.